The 11 T cell receptor beta chains below come from one sample, sequenced in a study of blood T cell repertoires in COVID-19. Sequencing used immunoSEQ multiplex PCR; TCRdb keeps in-frame clones, though not all of them. The profile covers roughly 200,000 clones, with 90% appearing a single time and nearly 0.55% taken by the ten largest. Material for sequencing was peripheral blood. The receptors shown here come from a man over 45 with acute or convalescent COVID-19.

V usage is TRBV5-1 and J usage is TRBJ2-3; 7 nucleotides line up with TRBD1. Germline values: CDR1 SGHRS, CDR2 YFSETQ. Trimming removed 0 bases from V and 2 bases from J; junction bases left unmatched: 3. This CDR3 region has 15 residues. CDR3 coding DNA: TGCGCCAGCAGCTTGGGAGGGACAGTCACAGATACGCAGTATTTT. Its translation: CASSLGGTVTDTQYF.

V and J are TRBV7-2 and TRBJ2-3, with 8 bases matching TRBD2. The CDR3 runs to 12 residues. The V gene's germline CDR1 is SGHTA and CDR2 FQGNSA. Trimming removed 5 bases from V and 11 bases from J; junction bases left unmatched: 6. The CDR3 loop is CASSATSGEQYF. In DNA, the CDR3 is TGTGCCAGCAGCGCAACTAGCGGTGAGCAGTATTTT.

The rearrangement links TRBV27 to TRBJ1-2, with D perhaps TRBD1 (5 bases). V lost 5 bases to trimming and J lost 6 bases, with 16 bases between them. The germline gives CDR1 MNHEY, CDR2 SMNVEV (reference sequence). The CDR3 is 14 amino acids. The CDR3 is CASSIGRGFNGYTF. The CDR3 nucleotides read TGTGCCAGCAGTATCGGGCGGGGGTTTAATGGCTACACCTTC.

The J gene is TRBJ1-2, the V gene TRBV19, with TRBD1 as a possible D gene (5 bases). V was shortened by 0 bases and J by 2 bases, with 10 bases between the two germline ends. Germline V lookup: CDR1 LNHDA, CDR2 SQIVND (reference sequence). There are 15 residues in the CDR3. The CDR3 spells CASSIDRRGNYGYTF. The CDR3, as DNA: TGTGCCAGTAGTATAGATCGGAGGGGAAACTATGGCTACACCTTC.

This chain uses TRBV7-9 with TRBJ1-5; 9 nucleotides align to TRBD1. The germline CDR1 and CDR2 sequences are SEHNR and FQNEAQ (reference sequence). This CDR3 region has 14 residues. V gave up 1 base and J gave up 7 bases; unmatched junction bases: 2. Written as DNA, the CDR3 is TGTGCCAGCAGCTTAGGGGACAGGGACCAGCCCCAGCATTTT. Translated: CASSLGDRDQPQHF. The full variable domain, its missing parts supplied by reference TRBV7-9 and TRBJ1-5, is DTGVSQNPRHKITKRGQNVTFRCDPISEHNRLYWYRQTLGQGPEFLTYFQNEAQLEKSRLLSDRFSAERPKGSFSTLEIQRTEQGDSAMYLCASSLGDRDQPQHFGDGTRLSIL.

This chain joins TRBV30 and TRBJ2-5, with 14 bases fitting TRBD2. Germline values: CDR1 GTSNPN, CDR2 SVGIG (reference sequence). The CDR3 spans 15 residues. J was trimmed by 5 bases and V by 1 base; bases with no gene match: 3. The CDR3, as DNA: TGTGCCTGGAGTGCGGGACTAGCGGGGGTGGAGACCCAGTACTTC. This gives the protein CAWSAGLAGVETQYF.

The V gene is TRBV4-2, the J gene TRBJ2-7; the match to TRBD1 covers 9 bases. The CDR3 contains 15 residues. Germline V lookup: CDR1 LGHNA, CDR2 YNFKEQ. Losses at the gene ends were 1 base for V and 4 bases for J; bases not matched to a gene: 5. CDR3 nucleotide sequence: TGTGCCAGCAGCCAAGTTACGGGACAGGGTTACGAGCAGTACTTC. Amino acid sequence: CASSQVTGQGYEQYF.

This chain's CDR3 is CASSQGPQKFF. CDR3 nucleotide sequence: TGTGCCAGCAGCCAAGGTCCCCAAAAGTTCTTC. The J gene is TRBJ2-1, the V gene TRBV3-1 (or the pseudogene TRBV3-2), with D unresolved. Germline CDR1 is LGHDT and CDR2 is YNNKEL (reference sequence). Trimming left V 1 base short and J 14 bases short, with 9 bases between. The CDR3 runs 11 residues.

The V call is TRBV9, the J call TRBJ1-6, with D tentatively TRBD1 (6 bases). Trimming stripped 4 bases from V and 5 bases from J, with 16 bases between. CDR3 length: 16 residues. Germline V lookup: CDR1 SGDLS, CDR2 YYNGEE. CDR3 loop: CASSQTGNSNNSPLHF. CDR3 nucleotide sequence: TGTGCCAGCAGCCAAACAGGGAACTCTAATAATTCACCCCTCCACTTT.

The gene calls are TRBV7-8 and TRBJ2-3; TRBD2 is a possible D gene (5 bases). The CDR3 loop spans 15 amino acids. V was cut by 4 bases and J by 1 base, with 12 bases left in between. CDR1 is SGHVS, CDR2 FQNEAQ, per germline. The CDR3 reads CASSSERIGTDTQYF. The DNA for the CDR3 is TGTGCCAGCAGCTCCGAGCGGATAGGCACAGATACGCAGTATTTT.

Only one count was recorded for this clone. This chain joins TRBV6-5 and TRBJ2-5; 12 bases are a match to TRBD2. The V gene's germline CDR1 is MNHEY and CDR2 SVGAGI. The V and J ends lost 6 bases and 6 bases, in that order; junction bases with no gene match: 8. The CDR3 covers 15 residues. Here the CDR3 DNA reads TGTGCCAGCAGCCTGACTAGCGGGAGTGGAAAGACCCAGTACTTC. This gives the protein CASSLTSGSGKTQYF.